This is a list of T cell receptor beta chains from one sample in a study of blood T cell repertoires in COVID-19. TCRdb's table, derived via immunoSEQ multiplex PCR, lists solely in-frame clones and lacks some. The profile shows 180,000 or so clones, about 87% of them singletons. The sample was peripheral blood. Source of these receptors: a middle-aged man with active or convalescent COVID-19. Each CDR3 is given with its conserved first and last residue. The D gene is left open where the match is weak.

v_gene: TRBV5-1
j_gene: TRBJ1-2
d_gene: NA
CDR3aa: CASSLTAKSNYGYTF

v_gene: TRBV9
j_gene: TRBJ1-1
d_gene: NA
CDR3aa: CASSPNFIEAFF

v_gene: TRBV2
j_gene: TRBJ2-7
d_gene: NA
CDR3aa: CASSPDRSSYEQYF

v_gene: TRBV7-2
j_gene: TRBJ2-2
d_gene: TRBD2
CDR3aa: CASSLAPGLAGREETTGELFF

v_gene: TRBV27
j_gene: TRBJ2-1
d_gene: NA
CDR3aa: CASSPQGSYNEQFF

v_gene: TRBV5-4
j_gene: TRBJ2-3
d_gene: NA
CDR3aa: CASSLPGGIADTQYF

v_gene: TRBV7-6
j_gene: TRBJ1-3
d_gene: NA
CDR3aa: CASSLVGASGNTIYF

v_gene: TRBV5-1
j_gene: TRBJ1-2
d_gene: NA
CDR3aa: CASSTLPKLPYGYTF

v_gene: TRBV2
j_gene: TRBJ1-2
d_gene: NA
CDR3aa: CASSEERVAYGYTF

v_gene: TRBV5-8
j_gene: TRBJ1-6
d_gene: TRBD1
CDR3aa: CASSLDRGWGSPLHF

v_gene: TRBV27
j_gene: TRBJ1-1
d_gene: TRBD1
CDR3aa: CASSLIGRTGGWNTEAFF

v_gene: TRBV3-1/TRBV3-2
j_gene: TRBJ2-2
d_gene: TRBD2
CDR3aa: CASSQGSGGARELFF

v_gene: TRBV4-1
j_gene: TRBJ2-3
d_gene: NA
CDR3aa: CASSLKISGADTQYF

v_gene: TRBV7-9
j_gene: TRBJ1-2
d_gene: NA
CDR3aa: CASSSHAGPHGYTF

v_gene: TRBV3-1/TRBV3-2
j_gene: TRBJ1-1
d_gene: TRBD1
CDR3aa: CASSQATLQGAEAFF

v_gene: TRBV6-5
j_gene: TRBJ2-3
d_gene: NA
CDR3aa: CASSYRGQNTDTQYF

v_gene: TRBV2
j_gene: TRBJ1-5
d_gene: TRBD1
CDR3aa: CASSGQGLSNQPQHF

v_gene: TRBV19
j_gene: TRBJ1-6
d_gene: NA
CDR3aa: CASSTGTPDLTNSPLHF

v_gene: TRBV14
j_gene: TRBJ2-5
d_gene: NA
CDR3aa: CASSQWILGRETQYF

v_gene: TRBV28
j_gene: TRBJ2-2
d_gene: TRBD1
CDR3aa: CASSLLISPGGANTGELFF

v_gene: TRBV4-1
j_gene: TRBJ2-6
d_gene: NA
CDR3aa: CASSQEHSPPGANVLTF

v_gene: TRBV5-1
j_gene: TRBJ2-7
d_gene: TRBD1
CDR3aa: CASSLQGGQGSYEQYF

v_gene: TRBV10-3
j_gene: TRBJ2-3
d_gene: TRBD2
CDR3aa: CAISFGGGTTDTQYF

v_gene: TRBV5-1
j_gene: TRBJ1-3
d_gene: TRBD1
CDR3aa: CASSSSPGTGDTIYF

v_gene: TRBV6-5
j_gene: TRBJ1-2
d_gene: TRBD1
CDR3aa: CASSPQGGTYGYTF

v_gene: TRBV7-7
j_gene: TRBJ2-1
d_gene: TRBD2
CDR3aa: CASSKGTSGVYNEQFF

v_gene: TRBV7-9
j_gene: TRBJ2-1
d_gene: NA
CDR3aa: CASSLGGANEQFF

v_gene: TRBV3-1/TRBV3-2
j_gene: TRBJ2-2
d_gene: NA
CDR3aa: CASSRKSGGGELFF

v_gene: TRBV5-1
j_gene: TRBJ2-7
d_gene: TRBD2
CDR3aa: CASSFGGIEQYF

v_gene: TRBV2
j_gene: TRBJ1-2
d_gene: NA
CDR3aa: CASSRMEGSYGYTF

v_gene: TRBV5-4
j_gene: TRBJ2-1
d_gene: NA
CDR3aa: CASSGRMGSYNEQFF

v_gene: TRBV7-6
j_gene: TRBJ2-3
d_gene: TRBD2
CDR3aa: CASSQKTSGDTDTQYF

v_gene: TRBV4-1
j_gene: TRBJ1-4
d_gene: NA
CDR3aa: CASSQPTRGPGKLFF

v_gene: TRBV12-5
j_gene: TRBJ1-1
d_gene: NA
CDR3aa: CASGLVLRGRGTTEAFF

v_gene: TRBV7-3
j_gene: TRBJ2-1
d_gene: NA
CDR3aa: CASSLNPPGAYNEQFF

v_gene: TRBV6-5
j_gene: TRBJ1-5
d_gene: NA
CDR3aa: CASRTGPSQDQPQHF

v_gene: TRBV5-4
j_gene: TRBJ1-6
d_gene: TRBD1
CDR3aa: CASSQPPGQGDSPLHF

v_gene: TRBV5-1
j_gene: TRBJ1-2
d_gene: NA
CDR3aa: CASSLDTSGSYGYTF

v_gene: TRBV5-8
j_gene: TRBJ1-2
d_gene: TRBD1
CDR3aa: CASSVTGTYGYTF

v_gene: TRBV3-1/TRBV3-2
j_gene: TRBJ2-3
d_gene: NA
CDR3aa: CASSQTGTSTDTQYF

v_gene: TRBV7-8
j_gene: TRBJ1-2
d_gene: NA
CDR3aa: CASSSLRGSLYGYTF

v_gene: TRBV7-9
j_gene: TRBJ1-3
d_gene: TRBD1
CDR3aa: CASSETGQVGNTIYF